This entry lists 20 T cell receptor beta chains sequenced from one sample in a study of human T cells and chemical hapten exposure. TCRdb processed the RACE reads anew with MiXCR; each CDR3 protein has one entry. The top ten hold around 2.6% of the sample, which has some 360,000 distinct CDR3 sequences, approximately 5% seen once. Stated time point: pre-sensitization, week 0. Indicated treatment: therapeutic diphenylcyclopropenone sensitization with weekly scalp DPC. This specimen consisted of whole blood, obtained in connection with sensitization to the hapten diphenylcyclopropenone (DPC). Receptors were obtained from a woman aged 50 to 60 with alopecia areata. Some clones in this sample may be carry-over from other donors' samples.

The sample holds many counts of this clonotype. The chain carries TRBV29-1 and TRBJ1-2; no reliable D call. Trimming pared 1 base from V and 8 bases from J, leaving 20 bases between. Germline CDR1 reads SQVTM; CDR2 reads ANQGSEA. The CDR3 loop spans 15 amino acids. The CDR3 reads CSVEAGSGISWGYTF. For the CDR3, the DNA is TGCAGCGTTGAAGCCGGTTCGGGTATCTCGTGGGGCTACACCTTC.

In its sample, this clonotype was seen many times. The chain combines TRBV5-4 with TRBJ2-7, with a weak D call TRBD2 (5 bases). The CDR3 is made up of 13 amino acids. Per germline, CDR1 SGHNT and CDR2 YYREEE (reference sequence). Trimming stripped 4 bases from V and 3 bases from J, with 11 bases between. The CDR3: CASSPTRDYEQYF. The DNA of the CDR3 is TGTGCCAGCAGCCCCACTAGGGACTACGAGCAGTACTTC.

This clonotype was seen only a few times. The V call is TRBV24-1, the J call TRBJ2-1, with a possible D match to TRBD1 (6 bases). Looked up from germline, CDR1 is KGHDR and CDR2 is SFDVKD. Trimming removed 7 bases at V and 1 base at J, with 10 bases between. The CDR3 is made up of 14 amino acids. CDR3 protein: CATSRTASYNEQFF. In nucleotides, the CDR3 is TGTGCCACCAGCCGGACAGCATCCTACAATGAGCAGTTCTTC.

This clonotype was observed a handful of times. The rearrangement joins TRBV4-1 to TRBJ1-1, with D perhaps matching TRBD1 (5 bases). Trimming left V 4 bases short and J 3 bases short, with 12 bases between. CDR1 and CDR2 from the germline V gene are MGHRA and YSYEKL. CDR3 length: 14 residues. The DNA for the CDR3 is TGCGCCAGCAGCCGCAACGAAGGGGACACTGAAGCTTTCTTT. As protein: CASSRNEGDTEAFF.

This clonotype was counted a few times. This chain links TRBV2 with TRBJ2-1; no reliable D call. Germline CDR1 and CDR2: SNHLY and FYNNEI. The length of the CDR3 is 13 residues. V was clipped by 4 bases and J by 6 bases, with 10 bases between them. Here the CDR3 reads CASSVMGGNEQFF. The CDR3 DNA follows: TGTGCCAGCAGTGTGATGGGTGGCAATGAGCAGTTCTTC.

This clonotype was counted many times. The rearrangement links TRBV29-1 to TRBJ1-1, with D maybe TRBD1 (5 bases). The CDR3 has 13 amino acids. Germline V gene sequence: CDR1 SQVTM, CDR2 ANQGSEA. Trimming pared 3 bases from V and 7 bases from J, leaving 15 bases between. The CDR3 DNA reads TGCAGCGTTGATGTGGGGCAGGGAATTGAAGCTTTCTTT. Its translation: CSVDVGQGIEAFF.

The sample holds many counts of this clonotype. The chain joins TRBV29-1 to TRBJ2-4; maybe TRBD1 (5 bases). The V end was cut by 2 bases, the J end by 1 base, with 6 bases between. Germline values: CDR1 SQVTM, CDR2 ANQGSEA. CDR3 length equals 13 residues. The CDR3 loop reads CSVEPGAKNIQYF. CDR3 bases: TGCAGCGTTGAACCAGGGGCCAAAAACATTCAGTACTTC.

This clonotype occurred many times. This chain joins TRBV30 and TRBJ2-1, with a tentative D call TRBD1 (6 bases). V dropped 4 bases and J dropped 0 bases, with 10 bases sitting between them. The CDR3 runs 14 residues. Germline loops: CDR1 GTSNPN, CDR2 SVGIG (reference sequence). The CDR3, as DNA: TGTGCCTGGACCGGGACAAGCTCCTACAATGAGCAGTTCTTC. Protein product: CAWTGTSSYNEQFF. Combining the CDR3 with reference TRBV30 and TRBJ2-1 gives the whole variable domain SQTIHQWPATLVQPVGSPLSLECTVEGTSNPNLYWYRQAAGRGLQLLFYSVGIGQISSEVPQNLSASRPQDRQFILSSKKLLLSDSGFYLCAWTGTSSYNEQFFGPGTRLTVL.

This clonotype came up many times. The chain has TRBV6-6 and TRBJ1-4, with TRBD1 as a possible D gene (6 bases). CDR3 length equals 13 residues. Germline CDR1 is MNHNY and CDR2 is SVGAGI (reference sequence). The V end was cut by 6 bases, the J end by 6 bases, with 11 bases between. The CDR3, as DNA: TGTGCCAGCAGAGAGGGGGGGGATGAAAAACTGTTTTTT. Translating it yields CASREGGDEKLFF.

This clonotype was seen at least ten times. The V and J genes are TRBV4-2 and TRBJ2-3; 8 positions agree with TRBD2. The CDR3 is 14 amino acids. Trimming at V came to 0 bases and at J to 8 bases, leaving 4 bases not matched to a gene. Germline CDR1 is LGHNA and CDR2 is YNFKEQ. The CDR3 protein is CASSQERGGRTQYF. The CDR3 DNA is TGTGCCAGCAGCCAAGAACGGGGGGGCCGTACGCAGTATTTT.

This clonotype turned up a few times. The V call is TRBV28, the J call TRBJ1-6; D not resolved. The germline V and J ends were trimmed by 3 bases and 14 bases, with 8 bases remaining between them. CDR1 is MDHEN and CDR2 is SYDVKM in the germline V gene. The CDR3 contains 11 residues. The CDR3 DNA is TGTGCCAGCAGTTTTCGGGCCACCCTCCACTTT. It codes for CASSFRATLHF.

This clonotype showed up many times. The chain is built from TRBV10-3 and TRBJ1-6, with D perhaps TRBD1 (6 bases). The V and J ends lost 9 bases and 10 bases respectively, with 16 bases between them. CDR3 length: 13 residues. Looked up from germline, CDR1 is ENHRY and CDR2 is SYGVKD. In DNA, the CDR3 is TGTGCCATAAGGGACATCTCCGAGTCACCCCTCCACTTT. It specifies CAIRDISESPLHF.

This clonotype was detected many times. This chain connects TRBV11-2 to TRBJ1-1; unclear D gene. Per the germline V gene, CDR1 is SGHAT and CDR2 is FQNNGV. V gave up 0 bases and J gave up 3 bases, with 14 bases separating them. The CDR3 spans 16 residues. CDR3 amino acids: CASSLEPAGAYTEAFF. Written as DNA, the CDR3 is TGTGCCAGCAGCTTAGAACCCGCAGGAGCCTACACTGAAGCTTTCTTT.

The J gene is TRBJ1-1, the V gene TRBV6-1, with D unclear. The CDR3 extends over 16 amino acids. Germline lookup yields CDR1 MNHNS and CDR2 SASEGT. V dropped 0 bases and J dropped 5 bases, with 16 bases sitting between them. The CDR3 here is CASSEARWGFGTEAFF. The CDR3 DNA reads TGTGCCAGCAGTGAAGCGCGATGGGGTTTCGGGACTGAAGCTTTCTTT.

This clonotype was seen repeatedly, ten times or more. The CDR3 here is CASSSSAVDTQYF. The CDR3 coding sequence is TGTGCCAGCAGTTCCTCAGCCGTTGATACGCAGTATTTT. The V gene is TRBV12-3 or TRBV12-4, the J gene TRBJ2-3; D not certain. This CDR3 contains 13 residues. V shed 4 bases and J shed 6 bases, with 11 bases lying between them.

This clonotype was seen at least ten times. This chain's CDR3 is CASRATDTQYF. The CDR3 DNA follows: TGTGCCAGCAGAGCCACAGATACGCAGTATTTT. The rearrangement links TRBV6-6 to TRBJ2-3; unclear D gene. The V and J ends lost 6 bases and 2 bases respectively, with 3 bases between them. Germline CDR1 is MNHNY and CDR2 is SVGAGI (reference sequence). There are 11 residues in the CDR3.

This clonotype was seen many times. The J gene is TRBJ1-2, the V gene TRBV18; TRBD1 is a possible D gene (6 bases). The CDR3 contains 14 residues. Germline CDR1 KGHSH, CDR2 LQKENI. V lost 0 bases and J 7 bases, leaving 12 bases between the germline ends. DNA for the CDR3: TGTGCCAGCTCACCACCCCAACAGGGAGCTGGCTACACCTTC. Translating it yields CASSPPQQGAGYTF.

There are a few counts of this clonotype. The DNA of the CDR3 is TGTGCCAGCAGTCCGAGCGGGGGAGGCTCTGAAGCTTTCTTT. Its translation is CASSPSGGGSEAFF. This sequence joins TRBV27 and TRBJ1-1; maybe TRBD1 (5 bases). Trimming left V 5 bases short and J 6 bases short, with 16 bases between. This CDR3 has 14 amino acids. Per the germline V gene, CDR1 is MNHEY and CDR2 is SMNVEV (reference sequence).

This clonotype appeared a few times. The chain combines TRBV18 with TRBJ1-1, with 12 bases identical to TRBD1. This CDR3 spans 16 amino acids. Germline V CDR1 and CDR2: KGHSH, LQKENI. V lost 5 bases to trimming and J lost 6 bases; unmatched junction nucleotides: 10. Written as DNA, the CDR3 is TGTGCCAGCTCAAAACGCGGGACAGGGGGCTTTTCTGAAGCTTTCTTT. It is translated as CASSKRGTGGFSEAFF.

In its sample, this clonotype was seen many times. CDR3 DNA sequence: TGCAGCGTTGTGGGACTAGCGGGGGTCCAAGAGACCCAGTACTTC. Translated: CSVVGLAGVQETQYF. The gene calls are TRBV29-1 and TRBJ2-5, with 14 nucleotides matching TRBD2. The CDR3 loop spans 15 amino acids. Trimming took 4 bases from V and 1 from J; bases not matched to a gene: 2. The V gene's germline CDR1 is SQVTM and CDR2 ANQGSEA.